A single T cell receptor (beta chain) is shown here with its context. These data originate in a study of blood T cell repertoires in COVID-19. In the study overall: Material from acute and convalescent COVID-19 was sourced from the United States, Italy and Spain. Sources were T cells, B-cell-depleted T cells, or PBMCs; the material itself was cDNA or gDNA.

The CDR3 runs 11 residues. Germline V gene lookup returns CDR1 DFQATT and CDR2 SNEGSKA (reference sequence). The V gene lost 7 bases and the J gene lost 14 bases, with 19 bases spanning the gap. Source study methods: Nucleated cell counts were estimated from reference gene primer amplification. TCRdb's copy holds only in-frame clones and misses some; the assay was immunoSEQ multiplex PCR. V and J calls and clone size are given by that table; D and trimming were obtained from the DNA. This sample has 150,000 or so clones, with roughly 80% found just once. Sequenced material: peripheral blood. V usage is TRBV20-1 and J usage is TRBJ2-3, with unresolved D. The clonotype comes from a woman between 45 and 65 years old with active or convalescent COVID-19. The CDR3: CSVTYGAAGYF. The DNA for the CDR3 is TGCAGTGTTACCTATGGTGCGGCCGGGTATTTT.